The present TCR beta chain was sequenced within a study of T cells in Graves' hyperthyroidism and ophthalmopathy (dated by TCRdb to between 2017 and 2020). About the full investigation: Peripheral blood samples were taken at initial diagnosis, before any treatment was given. TCR Vbeta CDR3 sequencing of roughly 140 peripheral blood samples (43 ophthalmopathy, about 80 hyperthyroidism and 17 progressor patients) is reported in the paper. In six Graves' hyperthyroidism patients, the study also compared T-cell repertoires from thyroid tissue with T-cell repertoires from blood. An independent validation cohort of 18 to 20 hyperthyroidism patients and over 15 patients who later progressed to ophthalmopathy tested prospective prediction of ophthalmopathy. Once sampling was done, hyperthyroidism patients were given methimazole at a starting dose of 30 mg daily, whereas ophthalmopathy patients were given high-dose intravenous methylprednisolone. To identify TCR V-J signatures that set the groups apart, the researchers used a discovery cohort of about a hundred patients, made up of fewer than 50 with Graves' ophthalmopathy and about 60 with stable Graves' hyperthyroidism. The roughly 90 discovery patients were divided at random into training and test sets in a 7:3 ratio. Results and caveats for the whole study, not just this receptor: Sample size was not statistically predetermined, and investigators were not blinded to group allocation. In cross-validation, a model built on a 13 V-J signature told ophthalmopathy apart from stable hyperthyroidism with under 90% sensitivity and approximately 81% specificity, and in testing the same model reached 80%/75%. Most expanded thyroid clonotypes (frequency above 0.001) were also detected in blood, suggesting blood repertoires may reflect thyroid immune responses. During validation, the model predicted progression to ophthalmopathy a median of roughly 7.1 months ahead of onset, with around 71% sensitivity and about 75% specificity.

The TCR beta CDR3 regions were amplified from RNA transcripts. The TCR CDR3 was subjected to a first round of RT-PCR using the HTBI primer set and the Qiagen OneStep RT-PCR kit. Libraries were constructed in a second round of multiplex PCR, after which size selection and purification were carried out. Paired-end sequencing of the libraries was performed with 100 bp reads on an Illumina HiSeq2000. Per the original workflow: SOAPnuke was used to process the raw data, throwing out any read that contained adapters or uncalled bases, had a mean Phred below 15, or lacked an exact constant-primer or identifier match. High-quality paired reads were merged with COPE v1.2.5, and unique nucleotide sequences were defined as clonotypes. Clonotypes were aligned to IMGT TRBV, TRBD and TRBJ reference segments using MiTCR v1.1. The analysis was restricted to V-J combinations with a frequency above 0.0001, which together covered 99% to 99.2% of the repertoires. A TCS score was defined as the ratio between F50 (clonal expansion) and ExV (chaos), using BLOSUM62-based TCRdist between CDR3 peptides within each V-J. Welch's t-statistics and random forest reduced 500 to 650 V-J features to 10 to 15, which were used in a naive Bayes classifier (R e1071). TCRdb took the public reads, trimmed them with fastp at Q25, ran MiXCR for clone calling and kept in-frame beta chains. Every CDR3 protein is listed once, alongside the most common genes and DNA of its rows. TCRdb, rather than the study authors, made the V and J calls. Here the sample has about 380,000 distinct CDR3 sequences; less than 20% occur a single time. Together, the top ten hold 35% to 45% of the sample.

The CDR3 spans 12 residues, from the cysteine through the phenylalanine. The only DNA kept is the CDR3, 36 bases in frame from the first base. The germline V gene encodes CDR1 DFQATT and CDR2 SNEGSKA (reference sequence). At the junction V is shortened by 5 bases and J by 2 bases, with 8 bases in between. This clonotype was counted ten times or more. Its cognate antigen has yet to be identified. Per-base qualities were not stored, and no clone one base away is much larger. Ophthalmopathy patients had moderately to severely active disease, Clinical Activity Score of at least 3, NOSPECS grade of at least 4, and duration under 3 months. The study excluded patients with uncontrolled infections, other autoimmune diseases, pregnancy or lactation. Diagnoses were based on clinical symptoms, serum thyroxine and TRAb, thyroid ultrasound and orbital computed tomography. PBMCs were separated from roughly 10 ml of fresh peripheral blood using Ficoll-Paque density gradient centrifugation. Total RNA was extracted using Trizol reagent, and RNA quality was assessed on an Agilent 2100 Bioanalyzer.

The sequencing input was blood. The clonotype originates from a man aged 18 to 35 with Graves' ophthalmopathy. The V gene is TRBV20-1 and the J gene is TRBJ2-3, with no reliable assignment of the D segment. The CDR3 sequence is CSAGPFTDTQYF. Read as DNA, the sequence is TGCAGTGCTGGACCTTTCACAGATACGCAGTATTTT.